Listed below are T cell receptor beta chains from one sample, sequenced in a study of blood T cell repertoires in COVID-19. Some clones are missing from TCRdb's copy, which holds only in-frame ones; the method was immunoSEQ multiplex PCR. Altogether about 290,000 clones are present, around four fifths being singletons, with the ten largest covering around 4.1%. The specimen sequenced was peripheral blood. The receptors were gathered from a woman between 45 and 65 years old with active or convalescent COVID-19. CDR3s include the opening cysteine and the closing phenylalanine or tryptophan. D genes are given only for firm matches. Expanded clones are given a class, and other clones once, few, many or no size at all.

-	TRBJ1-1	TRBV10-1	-	TGCGCCAGCAGTGAGCAGGTCACGAACACTGAAGCTTTCTTT	CASSEQVTNTEAFF
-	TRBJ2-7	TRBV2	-	TGTGCCAGCAGTGACAGCTCGGCCGGGGACGAGCAGTACTTC	CASSDSSAGDEQYF
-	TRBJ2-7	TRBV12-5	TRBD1	TGTGCTAGTGGTTTGGTACTTGGGACAGGGAGAAAATACGAGCAGTACTTC	CASGLVLGTGRKYEQYF
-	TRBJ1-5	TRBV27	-	TGTGCCAGCAGTTTAGGAGTCTATCAGCCCCAGCATTTT	CASSLGVYQPQHF
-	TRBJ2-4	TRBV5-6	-	TGTGCCAGCAGCTTGGAAAAGCTGGCCAAAAACATTCAGTACTTC	CASSLEKLAKNIQYF
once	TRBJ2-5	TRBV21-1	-	TGTGCCAGCAGTCGCGGGGTGGCTATTCAAGAGACCCAGTACTTC	CASSRGVAIQETQYF
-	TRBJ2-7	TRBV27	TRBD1	TGTGCCAGCAGTCCATACAGGGGGACCTACGAGCAGTACTTC	CASSPYRGTYEQYF
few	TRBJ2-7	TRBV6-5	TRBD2	TGTGCCAGCAGTCCCCGGTCTAGCGGGAGGAACGAGCAGTACTTC	CASSPRSSGRNEQYF
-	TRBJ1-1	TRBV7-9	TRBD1	TGTGCCAGCAGCTCACACAGGGGAGCGGGCGCTGAAGCTTTCTTT	CASSSHRGAGAEAFF
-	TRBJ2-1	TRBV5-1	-	TGCGCCAGCAGCTTGGTTTATGGCAAGGGGAATGAGCAGTTCTTC	CASSLVYGKGNEQFF
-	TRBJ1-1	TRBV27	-	TGTGCCGGCAGTTTATCCGGGGACACTGAAGCTTTCTTT	CAGSLSGDTEAFF
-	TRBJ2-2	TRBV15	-	TGTGCCACCAGCAGAGATCCCCTAGGTTTCACCGGGGAGCTGTTTTTT	CATSRDPLGFTGELFF
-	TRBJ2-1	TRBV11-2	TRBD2	TGTGCCAGCAGCTACGGGGGGGTCATACAGTTCTTC	CASSYGGVIQFF
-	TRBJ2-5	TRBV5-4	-	TGTGCCAGCAGCTTGGCGGGCATACAGGGTGGTGGTGAGACCCAGTACTTC	CASSLAGIQGGGETQYF
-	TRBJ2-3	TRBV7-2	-	TGTGCCAGCAGCTTAGGCAGGGCCACCACAGATACGCAGTATTTT	CASSLGRATTDTQYF
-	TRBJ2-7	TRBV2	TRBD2	TGTGCCAGCAGCCTCGGGGGAGGGATCGAGCAGTACTTC	CASSLGGGIEQYF
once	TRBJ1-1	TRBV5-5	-	TGTGCCAGCAGCACGGACACCAACACTGAAGCTTTCTTT	CASSTDTNTEAFF
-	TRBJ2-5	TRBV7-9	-	TGTGCCAGCAGCTTTTCGGGATCCCGTGGGGAGACCCAGTACTTC	CASSFSGSRGETQYF
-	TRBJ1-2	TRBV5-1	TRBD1	TGCGCCAGCAGCTTGGACACGACAGGGGGCGCGTGGGGCTACACCTTC	CASSLDTTGGAWGYTF
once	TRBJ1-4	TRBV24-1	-	TGTGCCACCAGCCCAGGCCATCCAAGGCAGGGAGGGGATGAAAAACTGTTTTTT	CATSPGHPRQGGDEKLFF
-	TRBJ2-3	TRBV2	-	TGTGCCAGCGAGTGGGAACGGCAGGGCGGAGATACGCAGTATTTT	CASEWERQGGDTQYF
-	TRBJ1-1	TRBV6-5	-	TGTGCCAGCAGCAGCAGGGGTGGAAACACTGAAGCTTTCTTT	CASSSRGGNTEAFF
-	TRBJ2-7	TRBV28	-	TGTGCCAGCAGTTTATGGGCCTCCTCCTACGAGCAGTACTTC	CASSLWASSYEQYF
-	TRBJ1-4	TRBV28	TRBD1	TGTGCCAGCTCAGGGGGTAATGAAAAACTGTTTTTT	CASSGGNEKLFF
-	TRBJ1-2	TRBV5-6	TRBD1	TGTGCCAGCAGCTTGGGGGACAGGGGAAACTATGGCTACACCTTC	CASSLGDRGNYGYTF
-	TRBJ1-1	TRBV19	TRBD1	TGTGCCAGTAGTAGCGGACAGGGGATCTCCACTGAAGCTTTCTTT	CASSSGQGISTEAFF
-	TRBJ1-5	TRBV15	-	TGTGCCACCAGCAGAGATACCCCTGGCGGGGATAGCAATCAGCCCCAGCATTTT	CATSRDTPGGDSNQPQHF
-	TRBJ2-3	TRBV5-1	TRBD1	TGCGCCAGCAGCGGTACGACAGGGTCGTCAGATACGCAGTATTTT	CASSGTTGSSDTQYF
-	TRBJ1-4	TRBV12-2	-	TGTGCAAGTCGCTTAGCGGACAGGGAAAAACAAGAAAAACTGTTTTTT	CASRLADREKQEKLFF
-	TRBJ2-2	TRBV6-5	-	TGTGCCAGCAGTTACGGTCCAGCGCTTAACACCGGGGAGCTGTTTTTT	CASSYGPALNTGELFF
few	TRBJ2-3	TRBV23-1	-	TGCGCCAGCAGTCGGTCAGGACTCCGCACAGATACGCAGTATTTT	CASSRSGLRTDTQYF
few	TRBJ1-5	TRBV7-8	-	TGTGCCAGCAGCTTTTCCGGGAACCCAACTCATTTT	CASSFSGNPTHF
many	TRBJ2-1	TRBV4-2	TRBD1	TGTGCCAGCAGCCAAGACGGACAGGGAATCAACAATGAGCAGTTCTTC	CASSQDGQGINNEQFF
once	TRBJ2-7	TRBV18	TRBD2	TGTGCCAGCTCACACGGGACTAGCGGCGACTACGAGCAGTACTTC	CASSHGTSGDYEQYF
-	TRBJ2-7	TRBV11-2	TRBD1	TGTGCCAGCAGCTTACAGGGGGCAGGCGAGCAGTACTTC	CASSLQGAGEQYF
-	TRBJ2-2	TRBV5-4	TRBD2	TGTGCCAGCGGACTAGGGATGAACACCGGGGAGCTGTTTTTT	CASGLGMNTGELFF
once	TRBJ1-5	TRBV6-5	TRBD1	TGTGCCAGCAGTCGGGACAGTACCAATCAGCCCCAGCATTTT	CASSRDSTNQPQHF
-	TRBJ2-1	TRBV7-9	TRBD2	TGTGCCAGCAGCTTAGGACTAGCGGGAGTGAATGAGCAGTTCTTC	CASSLGLAGVNEQFF
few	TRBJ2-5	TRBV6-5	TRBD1	TGTGCCAGCAGTTACGGGACAGGGGCCAGCCGGGAGACCCAGTACTTC	CASSYGTGASRETQYF
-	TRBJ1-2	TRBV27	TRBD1	TGTGCCAGCAGTCTGGAGGGGACAGGGTGGCTTGGCTACACCTTC	CASSLEGTGWLGYTF
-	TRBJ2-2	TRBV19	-	TGTGCCAGTAGTATGTTACAGCGGTCGAACACCGGGGAGCTGTTTTTT	CASSMLQRSNTGELFF
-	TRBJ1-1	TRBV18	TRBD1	TGTGCCAGCTCACCGGACAGGGTGAACACTGAAGCTTTCTTT	CASSPDRVNTEAFF
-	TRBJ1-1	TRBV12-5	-	TGTGCTAGTGGCCCGAAAAGAACAGGCATGAACACTGAAGCTTTCTTT	CASGPKRTGMNTEAFF
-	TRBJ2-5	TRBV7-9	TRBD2	TGTGCCAGCAGCCCGGGACTAGCGGGCCTGTACCAAGAGACCCAGTACTTC	CASSPGLAGLYQETQYF
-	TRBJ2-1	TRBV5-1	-	TGCGCCAGCAGCTTGGCTAGCAGAACATACAATGAGCAGTTCTTC	CASSLASRTYNEQFF
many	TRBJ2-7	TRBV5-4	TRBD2	TGTGCCAGCAGCCGCGGACTAGCGGGAGGGGACGAGCAGTACTTC	CASSRGLAGGDEQYF
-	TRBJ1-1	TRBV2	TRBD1	TGTGCCAGCAAAGACAGGGGTAGGGGTGAAGCTTTCTTT	CASKDRGRGEAFF
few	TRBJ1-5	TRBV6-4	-	TGTGCCAGCAGTGACTCCTTCAGGGAGGTCCTCAACGAGGCGGCCGGAGTTAATCAGCCCCAGCATTTT	CASSDSFREVLNEAAGVNQPQHF
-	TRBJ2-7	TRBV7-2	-	TGTGCCAGCAGCTCTTACATCGGACAATGGGAGCAGTACTTC	CASSSYIGQWEQYF
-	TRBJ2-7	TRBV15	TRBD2	TGTGCCACCAGCGAAATTCATAGCGGGACTTCCAAGTTCTACGAGCAGTACTTC	CATSEIHSGTSKFYEQYF
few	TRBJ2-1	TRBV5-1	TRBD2	TGCGCCAGCAGCTTTAGCGGGAACTACAATGAGCAGTTCTTC	CASSFSGNYNEQFF
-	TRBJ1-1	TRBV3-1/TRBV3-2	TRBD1	TGTGCCAGCAGACCCCAGACAGGGGGCGGTACTGAAGCTTTCTTT	CASRPQTGGGTEAFF
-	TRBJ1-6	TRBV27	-	TGTGCCAGCACCTTGAATGGCAGGGGTAATTCACCCCTCCACTTT	CASTLNGRGNSPLHF
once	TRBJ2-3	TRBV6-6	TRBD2	TGTGCCAGCGGGAGGGCCGGAGATACGCAGTATTTT	CASGRAGDTQYF
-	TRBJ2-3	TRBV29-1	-	TGCAGCGTTGTGGGCAGAAACACAGATACGCAGTATTTT	CSVVGRNTDTQYF